The present entry profiles one T cell receptor (beta chain) with its context. 13 Jbeta primers and 60 Vbeta primers were used for the PCR. As originally analysed: In a later analysis, the count reached 82 million or so unique TCR beta chains, with roughly 12 million shared. Repertoires were generated with immunoSEQ multiplex PCR, while TCRdb's copy carries only in-frame clones and drops some. V and J calls and clone size are given by that table; D and trimming were obtained from the DNA. The sample gives roughly 55,000 clones, 75% to 80% of which show up once; approximately 2.3% is in the top ten. Germline CDR1 SGHDT, CDR2 YYEEEE. The CDR3 is made up of 14 amino acids. V shed 4 bases and J 4 bases; nucleotides not matched to a gene: 8. This specimen comes from a study of cytomegalovirus exposure and HLA in healthy donors. Study-level information: An early data release held approximately 80 million unique TCRs from HLA-typed donors.

The gene calls are TRBV5-6 and TRBJ2-7; 7 bases agree with TRBD1. This TCR was recovered from a female donor in good health and CMV-seronegative. Material: PBMCs. DNA for the CDR3: TGTGCCAGCAGCCCTAGACCAGGGGGATACGAGCAGTACTTC. Translated: CASSPRPGGYEQYF.